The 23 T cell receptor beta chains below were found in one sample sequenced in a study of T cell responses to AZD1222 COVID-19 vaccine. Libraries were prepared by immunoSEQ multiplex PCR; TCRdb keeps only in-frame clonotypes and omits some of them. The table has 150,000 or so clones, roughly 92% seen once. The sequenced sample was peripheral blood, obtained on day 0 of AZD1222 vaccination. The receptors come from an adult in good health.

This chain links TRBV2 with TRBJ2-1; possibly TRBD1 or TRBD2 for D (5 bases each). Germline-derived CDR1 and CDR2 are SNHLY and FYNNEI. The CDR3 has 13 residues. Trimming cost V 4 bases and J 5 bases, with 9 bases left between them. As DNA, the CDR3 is TGTGCCAGCAGTGGGGACGGGAACAATGAGCAGTTCTTC. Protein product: CASSGDGNNEQFF.

The CDR3 protein is CASSREVPGQDYNEQFF. CDR3 sequence (DNA): TGTGCCAGCAGCCGAGAGGTTCCGGGACAGGACTACAATGAGCAGTTCTTC. The J gene is TRBJ2-1, the V gene TRBV7-6; 8 nucleotides line up with TRBD1. V was clipped by 5 bases and J by 3 bases; unmatched bases: 12. This CDR3 region has 17 residues. Germline V lookup: CDR1 SGHVS, CDR2 FNYEAQ.

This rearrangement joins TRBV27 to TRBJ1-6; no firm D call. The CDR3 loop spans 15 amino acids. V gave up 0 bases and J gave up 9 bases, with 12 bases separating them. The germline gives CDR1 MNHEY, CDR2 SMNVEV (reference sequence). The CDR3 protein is CASSLSMNSASPLHF. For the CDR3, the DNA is TGTGCCAGCAGTTTATCGATGAACAGTGCTTCACCCCTCCACTTT.

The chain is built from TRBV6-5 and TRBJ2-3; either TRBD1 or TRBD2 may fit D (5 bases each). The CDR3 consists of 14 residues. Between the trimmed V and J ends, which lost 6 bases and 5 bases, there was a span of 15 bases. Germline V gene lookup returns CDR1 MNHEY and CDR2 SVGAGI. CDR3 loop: CASRSRDPGDTQYF. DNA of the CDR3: TGTGCCAGCAGGTCCCGGGACCCTGGAGATACGCAGTATTTT.

The CDR3 DNA follows: TGTGCCACCAGCAGAGAGAGGACGCCAGATACGCAGTATTTT. Translating it yields CATSRERTPDTQYF. This chain links TRBV15 with TRBJ2-3; no definite D call. The CDR3 is made up of 14 amino acids. Deletions cut 0 bases from V and 4 bases from J, with 8 bases between. Germline values: CDR1 LNHNV, CDR2 YYDKDF (reference sequence).

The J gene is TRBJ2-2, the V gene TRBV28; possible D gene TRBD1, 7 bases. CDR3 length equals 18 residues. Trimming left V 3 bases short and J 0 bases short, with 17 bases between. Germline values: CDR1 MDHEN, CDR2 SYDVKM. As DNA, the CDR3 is TGTGCCAGCAGTTTCATTCAGGGGGGAACCTCGAACACCGGGGAGCTGTTTTTT. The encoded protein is CASSFIQGGTSNTGELFF.

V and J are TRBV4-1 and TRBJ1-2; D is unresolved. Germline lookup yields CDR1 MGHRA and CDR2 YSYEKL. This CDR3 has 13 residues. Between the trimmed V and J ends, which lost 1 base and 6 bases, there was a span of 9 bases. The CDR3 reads CASSQGRLDGYTF. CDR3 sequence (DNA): TGCGCCAGCAGCCAAGGAAGGCTTGATGGCTACACCTTC.

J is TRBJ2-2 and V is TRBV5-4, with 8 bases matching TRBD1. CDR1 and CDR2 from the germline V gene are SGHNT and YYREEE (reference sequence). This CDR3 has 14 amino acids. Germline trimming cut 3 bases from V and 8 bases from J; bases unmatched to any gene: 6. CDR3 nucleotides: TGTGCCAGCAGCTCTGGACAGGGCCTTGGGGAGCTGTTTTTT. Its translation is CASSSGQGLGELFF.

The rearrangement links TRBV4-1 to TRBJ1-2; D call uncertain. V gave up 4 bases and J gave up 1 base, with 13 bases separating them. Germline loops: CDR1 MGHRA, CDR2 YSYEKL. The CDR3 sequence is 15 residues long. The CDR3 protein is CASSPTAQVNYGYTF. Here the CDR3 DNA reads TGCGCCAGCAGCCCTACGGCCCAGGTTAACTATGGCTACACCTTC.

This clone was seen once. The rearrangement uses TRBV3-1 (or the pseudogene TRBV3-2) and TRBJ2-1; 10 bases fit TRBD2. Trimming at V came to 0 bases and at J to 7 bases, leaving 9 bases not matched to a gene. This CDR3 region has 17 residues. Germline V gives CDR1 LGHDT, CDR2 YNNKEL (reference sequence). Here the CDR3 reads CASSQDRPSGRRNEQFF. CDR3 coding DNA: TGTGCCAGCAGCCAAGACCGTCCTAGCGGGAGACGGAATGAGCAGTTCTTC.

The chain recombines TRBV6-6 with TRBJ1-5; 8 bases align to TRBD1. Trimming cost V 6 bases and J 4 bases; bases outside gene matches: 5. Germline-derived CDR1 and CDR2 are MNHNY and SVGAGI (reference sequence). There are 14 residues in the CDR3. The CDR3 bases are TGTGCCAGCAGGCACGACAGGGGAAATCAGCCCCAGCATTTT. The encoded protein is CASRHDRGNQPQHF.

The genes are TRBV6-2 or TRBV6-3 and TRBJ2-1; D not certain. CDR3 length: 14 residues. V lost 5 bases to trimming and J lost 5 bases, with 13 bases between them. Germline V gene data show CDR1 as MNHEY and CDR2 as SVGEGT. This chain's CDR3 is CASSLLRINNEQFF. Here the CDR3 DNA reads TGTGCCAGCAGTCTCCTGCGGATCAACAATGAGCAGTTCTTC.

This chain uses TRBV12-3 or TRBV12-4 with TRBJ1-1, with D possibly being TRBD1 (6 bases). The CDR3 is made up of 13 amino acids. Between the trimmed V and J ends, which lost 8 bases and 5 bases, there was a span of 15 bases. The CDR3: CASGTTLGTEAFF. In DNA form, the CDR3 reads TGTGCCAGCGGGACAACCTTGGGGACTGAAGCTTTCTTT.

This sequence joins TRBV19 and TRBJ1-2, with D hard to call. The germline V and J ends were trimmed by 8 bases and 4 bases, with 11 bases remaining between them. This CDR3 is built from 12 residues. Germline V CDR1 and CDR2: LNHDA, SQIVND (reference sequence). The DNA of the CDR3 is TGTGCCAGTGATGACCGGATCTATGGCTACACCTTC. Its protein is CASDDRIYGYTF.

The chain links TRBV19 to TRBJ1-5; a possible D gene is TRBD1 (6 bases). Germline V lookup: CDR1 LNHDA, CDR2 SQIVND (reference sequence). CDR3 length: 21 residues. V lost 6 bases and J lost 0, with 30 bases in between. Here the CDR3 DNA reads TGTGCCAGTAGCAGGCCAGGGGCGGGCACCCTCGGGGCAAATAGCAATCAGCCCCAGCATTTT. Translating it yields CASSRPGAGTLGANSNQPQHF.

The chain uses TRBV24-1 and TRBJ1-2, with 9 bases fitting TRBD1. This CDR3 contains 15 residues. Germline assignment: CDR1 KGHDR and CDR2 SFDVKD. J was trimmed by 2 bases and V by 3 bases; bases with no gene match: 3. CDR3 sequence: CATSDPGQGNYGYTF. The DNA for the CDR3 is TGTGCCACCAGTGATCCTGGACAGGGGAACTATGGCTACACCTTC.

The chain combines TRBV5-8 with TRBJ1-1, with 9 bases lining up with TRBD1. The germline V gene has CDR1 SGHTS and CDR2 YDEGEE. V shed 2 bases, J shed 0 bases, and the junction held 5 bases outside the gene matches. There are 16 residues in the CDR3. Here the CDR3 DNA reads TGTGCCAGCAGCTTAAACAGGGGGCTCGTGAACACTGAAGCTTTCTTT. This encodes CASSLNRGLVNTEAFF.

Here the CDR3 reads CSVLSIRGTGELFF. DNA for the CDR3: TGCAGCGTTTTATCCATCCGGGGGACCGGGGAGCTGTTTTTT. The gene calls are TRBV29-1 and TRBJ2-2, with D possibly matching TRBD2 (6 bases). The CDR3 extends over 14 amino acids. Germline V gene data show CDR1 as SQVTM and CDR2 as ANQGSEA. Trimming removed 5 bases from V and 5 bases from J, with 15 bases in between.

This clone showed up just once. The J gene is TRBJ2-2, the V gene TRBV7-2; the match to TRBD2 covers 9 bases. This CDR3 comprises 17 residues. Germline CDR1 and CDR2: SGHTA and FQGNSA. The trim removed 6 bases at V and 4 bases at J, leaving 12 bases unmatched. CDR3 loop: CASSPAALAGSTGELFF. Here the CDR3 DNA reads TGTGCCAGCAGTCCCGCCGCTCTAGCGGGGAGCACCGGGGAGCTGTTTTTT. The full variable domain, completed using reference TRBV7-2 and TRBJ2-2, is GAGVSQSPSNKVTEKGKDVELRCDPISGHTALYWYRQSLGQGLEFLIYFQGNSAPDKSGLPSDRFSAERTGGSVSTLTIQRTQQEDSAVYLCASSPAALAGSTGELFFGEGSRLTVL.

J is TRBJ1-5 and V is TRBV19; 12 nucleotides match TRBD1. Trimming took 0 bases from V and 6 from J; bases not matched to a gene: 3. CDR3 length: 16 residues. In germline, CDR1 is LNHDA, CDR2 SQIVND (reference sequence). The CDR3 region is CASSIEGQGAIQPQHF. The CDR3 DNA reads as TGTGCCAGTAGTATAGAGGGACAGGGGGCGATTCAGCCCCAGCATTTT. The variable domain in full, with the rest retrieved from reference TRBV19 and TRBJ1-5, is DGGITQSPKYLFRKEGQNVTLSCEQNLNHDAMYWYRQDPGQGLRLIYYSQIVNDFQKGDIAEGYSVSREKKESFPLTVTSAQKNPTAFYLCASSIEGQGAIQPQHFGDGTRLSIL.

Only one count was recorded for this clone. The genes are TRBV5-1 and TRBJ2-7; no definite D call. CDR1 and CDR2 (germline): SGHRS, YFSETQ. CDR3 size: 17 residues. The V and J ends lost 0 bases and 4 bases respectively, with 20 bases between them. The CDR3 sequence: CASSLDWSRSIIYEQYF. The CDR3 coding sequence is TGCGCCAGCAGCTTGGACTGGTCGAGGAGTATCATTTACGAGCAGTACTTC.

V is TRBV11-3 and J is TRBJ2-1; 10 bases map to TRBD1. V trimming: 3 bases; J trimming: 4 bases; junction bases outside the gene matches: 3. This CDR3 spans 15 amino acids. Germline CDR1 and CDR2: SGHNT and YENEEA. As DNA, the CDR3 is TGTGCCAGCAGCTTCGGACAGGGGGGATACAATGAGCAGTTCTTC. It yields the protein CASSFGQGGYNEQFF.

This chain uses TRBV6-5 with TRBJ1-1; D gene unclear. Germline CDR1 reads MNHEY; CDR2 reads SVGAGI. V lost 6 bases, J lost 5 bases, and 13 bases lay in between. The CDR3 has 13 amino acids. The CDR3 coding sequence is TGTGCCAGCAGCCCCGGAGCAATAACTGAAGCTTTCTTT. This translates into CASSPGAITEAFF.